This TCR beta chain was profiled in a study of naive and memory T cell subsets. As to this clonotype: What it recognizes is unknown.

Study-level results: Each distinct alpha or beta sequence counts as one clonotype.

There are 13 residues in the CDR3. CDR1 and CDR2 (germline): DFQATT, SNEGSKA (reference sequence). V trimming: 1 base; J trimming: 7 bases; junction bases outside the gene matches: 2. Cells stained for CD3, CD4, CD8, CD45RA and CD27 were sorted into four subsets. Both TRBC1 and TRBC2 were covered by a beta constant-region primer of two equimolar oligonucleotides. Four rounds of PCR amplified the ligated cDNA using nested alpha and beta constant-region primers plus SP2. Ligation attached a single-stranded oligonucleotide with a 12-nucleotide UMI and the SP2 primer to the cDNA 3' end. MiXCR was run by TCRdb on the UMI-ligation and nested PCR reads, yielding one entry per CDR3 protein. The sample holds about 120,000 distinct CDR3 sequences; 35% to 40% are singletons and the top ten take approximately 0.87%.

V and J are TRBV20-1 and TRBJ2-2, with 8 bases identical to TRBD1. This receptor was identified in a human donor in good health. The sample was central memory CD4+ T cells from blood. CDR3 residues: CSARAGGHGELFF. DNA of the CDR3: TGCAGTGCTAGAGCAGGGGGCCACGGGGAGCTGTTTTTT.